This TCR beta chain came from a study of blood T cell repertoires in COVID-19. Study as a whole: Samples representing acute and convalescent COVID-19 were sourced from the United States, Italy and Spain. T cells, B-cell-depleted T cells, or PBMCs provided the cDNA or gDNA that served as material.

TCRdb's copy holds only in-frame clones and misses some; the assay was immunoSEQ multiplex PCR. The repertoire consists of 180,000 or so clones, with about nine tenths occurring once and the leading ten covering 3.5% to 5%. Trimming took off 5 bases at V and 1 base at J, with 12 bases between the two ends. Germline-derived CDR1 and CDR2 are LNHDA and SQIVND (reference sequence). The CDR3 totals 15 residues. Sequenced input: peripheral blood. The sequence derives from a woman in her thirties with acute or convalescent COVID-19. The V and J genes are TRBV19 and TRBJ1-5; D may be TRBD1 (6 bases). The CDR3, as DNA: TGTGCCAGTAGTGGAACAGGGACGAGCAATCAGCCCCAGCATTTT. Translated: CASSGTGTSNQPQHF. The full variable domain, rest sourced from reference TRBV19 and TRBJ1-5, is DGGITQSPKYLFRKEGQNVTLSCEQNLNHDAMYWYRQDPGQGLRLIYYSQIVNDFQKGDIAEGYSVSREKKESFPLTVTSAQKNPTAFYLCASSGTGTSNQPQHFGDGTRLSIL.